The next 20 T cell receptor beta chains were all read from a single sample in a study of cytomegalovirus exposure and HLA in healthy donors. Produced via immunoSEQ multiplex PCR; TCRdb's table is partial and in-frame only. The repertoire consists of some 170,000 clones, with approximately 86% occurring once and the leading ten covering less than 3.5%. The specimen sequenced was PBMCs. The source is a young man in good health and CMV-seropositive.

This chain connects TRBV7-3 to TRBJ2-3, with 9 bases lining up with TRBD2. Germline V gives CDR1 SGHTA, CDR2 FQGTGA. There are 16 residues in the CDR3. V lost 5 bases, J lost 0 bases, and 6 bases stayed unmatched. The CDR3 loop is CASSRGGATSTDTQYF. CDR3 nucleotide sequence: TGTGCCAGCAGCCGCGGGGGGGCCACTAGCACAGATACGCAGTATTTT.

The CDR3 region has the DNA TGTGCCACCAGCAGTCCGATGAGGAATTTGGACTATGGCTACACCTTC. Translating gives CATSSPMRNLDYGYTF. The chain employs TRBV15 and TRBJ1-2; D unclear. CDR1 and CDR2 (germline): LNHNV, YYDKDF (reference sequence). V was trimmed by 3 bases and J by 3 bases, leaving 17 bases between them. The CDR3 totals 16 residues. Together with reference TRBV15 and TRBJ1-2, the CDR3 gives the full variable domain: DAMVIQNPRYQVTQFGKPVTLSCSQTLNHNVMYWYQQKSSQAPKLLFHYYDKDFNNEADTPDNFQSRRPNTSFCFLDIRSPGLGDTAMYLCATSSPMRNLDYGYTFGSGTRLTVV.

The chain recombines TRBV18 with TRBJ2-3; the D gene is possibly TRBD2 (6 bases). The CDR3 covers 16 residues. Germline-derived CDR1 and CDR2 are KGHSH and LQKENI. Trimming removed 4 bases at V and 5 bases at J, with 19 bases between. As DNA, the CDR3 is TGTGCCAGCTCACAAGGGACTCCCGGAGGGGAAGATACGCAGTATTTT. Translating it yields CASSQGTPGGEDTQYF.

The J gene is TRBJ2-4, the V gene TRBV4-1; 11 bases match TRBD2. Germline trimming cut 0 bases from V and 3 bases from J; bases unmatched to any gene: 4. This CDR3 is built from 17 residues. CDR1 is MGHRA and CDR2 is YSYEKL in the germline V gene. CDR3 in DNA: TGCGCCAGCAGCCAAGATCGACTAGCGGGGAACAAAAACATTCAGTACTTC. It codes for CASSQDRLAGNKNIQYF.

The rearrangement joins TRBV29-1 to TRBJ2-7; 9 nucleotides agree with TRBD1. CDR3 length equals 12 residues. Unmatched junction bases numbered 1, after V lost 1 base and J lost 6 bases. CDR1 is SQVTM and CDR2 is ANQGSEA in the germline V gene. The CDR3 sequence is CSVEGQGGEQYF. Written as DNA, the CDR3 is TGCAGCGTTGAAGGACAGGGGGGCGAGCAGTACTTC.

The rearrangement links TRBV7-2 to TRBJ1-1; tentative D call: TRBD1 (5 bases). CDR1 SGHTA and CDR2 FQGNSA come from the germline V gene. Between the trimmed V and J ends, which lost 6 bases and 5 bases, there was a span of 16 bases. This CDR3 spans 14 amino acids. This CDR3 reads CASRPRQMGTEAFF. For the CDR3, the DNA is TGTGCCAGCAGACCCCGACAGATGGGGACTGAAGCTTTCTTT.

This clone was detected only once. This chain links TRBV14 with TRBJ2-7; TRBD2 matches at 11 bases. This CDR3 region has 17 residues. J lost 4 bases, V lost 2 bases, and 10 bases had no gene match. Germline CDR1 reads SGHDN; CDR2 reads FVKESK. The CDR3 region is CASSQLPPGLAVYEQYF. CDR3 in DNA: TGTGCCAGCAGCCAACTTCCACCGGGACTAGCGGTATACGAGCAGTACTTC.

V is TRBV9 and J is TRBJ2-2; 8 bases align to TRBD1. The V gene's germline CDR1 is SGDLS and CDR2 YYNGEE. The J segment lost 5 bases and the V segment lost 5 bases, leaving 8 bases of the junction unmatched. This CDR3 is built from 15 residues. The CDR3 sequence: CASRRAGGGTGELFF. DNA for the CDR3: TGTGCCAGCAGAAGGGCAGGGGGCGGGACCGGGGAGCTGTTTTTT.

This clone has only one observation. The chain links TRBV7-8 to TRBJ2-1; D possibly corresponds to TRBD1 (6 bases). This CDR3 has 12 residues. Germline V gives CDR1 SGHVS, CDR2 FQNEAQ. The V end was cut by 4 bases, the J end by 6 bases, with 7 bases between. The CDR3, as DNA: TGTGCCAGCAGCTCACAGGGCAATGAGCAGTTCTTC. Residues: CASSSQGNEQFF.

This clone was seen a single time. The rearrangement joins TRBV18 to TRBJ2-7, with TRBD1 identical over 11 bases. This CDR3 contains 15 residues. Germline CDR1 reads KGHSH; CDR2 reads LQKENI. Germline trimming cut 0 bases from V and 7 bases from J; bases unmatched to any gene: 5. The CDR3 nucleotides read TGTGCCAGCTCACCACCGGGACAGGGGGTTTCGGAGCAGTACTTC. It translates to CASSPPGQGVSEQYF.

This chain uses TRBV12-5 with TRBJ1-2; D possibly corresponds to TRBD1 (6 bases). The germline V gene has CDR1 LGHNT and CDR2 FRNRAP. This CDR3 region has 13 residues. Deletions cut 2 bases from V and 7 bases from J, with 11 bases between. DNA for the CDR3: TGTGCTAGTGGTTTGTCAGGGGAGGGTGGCTACACCTTC. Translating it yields CASGLSGEGGYTF.

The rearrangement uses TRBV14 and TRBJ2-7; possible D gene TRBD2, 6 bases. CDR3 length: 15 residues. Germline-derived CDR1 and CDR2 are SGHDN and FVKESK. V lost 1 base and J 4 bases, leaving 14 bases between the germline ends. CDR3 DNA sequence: TGTGCCAGCAGCCAAGTTGGGGTCCGGGAGTACGAGCAGTACTTC. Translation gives CASSQVGVREYEQYF.

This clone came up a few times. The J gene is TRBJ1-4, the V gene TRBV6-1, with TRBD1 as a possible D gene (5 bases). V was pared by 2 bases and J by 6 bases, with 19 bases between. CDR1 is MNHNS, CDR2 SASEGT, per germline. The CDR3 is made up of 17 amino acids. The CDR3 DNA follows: TGTGCCAGCAGTGAACCCCCTTCAGGGATTTTGGATGAAAAACTGTTTTTT. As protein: CASSEPPSGILDEKLFF.

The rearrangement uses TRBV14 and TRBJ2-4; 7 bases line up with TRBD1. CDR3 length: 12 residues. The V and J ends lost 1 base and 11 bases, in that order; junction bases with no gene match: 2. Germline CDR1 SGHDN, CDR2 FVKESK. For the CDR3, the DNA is TGTGCCAGCAGCCAAGGGGACAGTTTTCAGTACTTC. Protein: CASSQGDSFQYF.

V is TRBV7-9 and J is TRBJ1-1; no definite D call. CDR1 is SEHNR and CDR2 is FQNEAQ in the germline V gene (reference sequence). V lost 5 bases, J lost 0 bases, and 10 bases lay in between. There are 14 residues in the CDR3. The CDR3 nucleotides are TGTGCCAGCAGCGACCGGGTCTTGAACACTGAAGCTTTCTTT. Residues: CASSDRVLNTEAFF.

For the CDR3, the DNA is TGTGCCAGCAGCCAAGATGACAGGGGGGGCTCCTACGAGCAGTACTTC. It specifies CASSQDDRGGSYEQYF. The chain combines TRBV4-2 with TRBJ2-7; TRBD1 aligns across 9 bases. CDR1 is LGHNA and CDR2 is YNFKEQ in the germline V gene. The V gene end was trimmed by 0 bases and the J gene end by 0 bases; junction bases not matched to a gene: 3. This CDR3 comprises 16 residues.

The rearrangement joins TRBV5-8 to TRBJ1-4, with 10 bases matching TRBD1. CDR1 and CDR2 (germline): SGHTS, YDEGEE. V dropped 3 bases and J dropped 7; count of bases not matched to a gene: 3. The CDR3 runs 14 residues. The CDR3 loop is CASSSGQGIEKLFF. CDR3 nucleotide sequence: TGTGCCAGCAGCTCGGGACAGGGGATTGAAAAACTGTTTTTT.

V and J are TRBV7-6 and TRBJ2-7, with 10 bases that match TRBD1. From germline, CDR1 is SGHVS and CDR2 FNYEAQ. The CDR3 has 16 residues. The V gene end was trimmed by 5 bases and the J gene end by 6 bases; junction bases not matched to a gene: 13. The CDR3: CASSPSSWTGGVEQYF. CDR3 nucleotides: TGTGCCAGCAGCCCGTCCTCATGGACAGGGGGGGTCGAGCAGTACTTC.

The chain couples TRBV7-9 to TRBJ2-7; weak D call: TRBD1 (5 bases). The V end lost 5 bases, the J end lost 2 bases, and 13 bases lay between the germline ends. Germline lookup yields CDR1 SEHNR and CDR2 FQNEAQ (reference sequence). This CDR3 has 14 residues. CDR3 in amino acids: CASSADRPTYEQYF. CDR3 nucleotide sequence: TGTGCCAGCAGCGCCGACAGACCAACCTACGAGCAGTACTTC.

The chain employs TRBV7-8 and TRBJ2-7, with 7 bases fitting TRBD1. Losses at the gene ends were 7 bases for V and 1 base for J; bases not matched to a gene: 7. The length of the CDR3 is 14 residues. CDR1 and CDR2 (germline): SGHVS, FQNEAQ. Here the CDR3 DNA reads TGTGCCAGCAACCCACAGGGGTGGTCCTACGAGCAGTACTTC. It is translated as CASNPQGWSYEQYF.